This paragraph covers one T cell receptor (beta chain) sequence. Its antigen remains unidentified. No much larger clone is present one base from it, and per-base qualities are unavailable. The data derive from a study of shared clonotypes between healthy human individuals (TCRdb year 2020). Regarding the study in general: A couple of women and three men aged 18 to 49 years were included in the cohort. Different laboratories and diverse techniques were used to prepare libraries and sequence TCR repertoires, to increase sequencing depth and limit assay-specific biases. For each donor, CD4 naive and CD4 memory were each run on three plates, CD8 naive on two plates, and CD8 memory on one plate. Blood TCR repertoires of several healthy adults were deeply sequenced to estimate repertoire size and the extent of clonotype sharing between individuals. Leukapheresis yielded between about 0.85 and 9 billion PBMCs per donor. Broad study findings and their caveats: Even with the large sequencing depth, rarefaction of the sorted-subset datasets indicated that sequencing was incomplete. Sampling was limited to blood, and TCR repertoires in tissue likely differ from TCR repertoires in blood. Based on pairwise subsampling, the degree of clonotype sharing among donors was expected to be affected by sequencing depth. About 4.5% of naive CD4, roughly 3.6% of naive CD8, roughly 2.5% of memory CD4, and 0.4% of memory CD8 clonotypes were shared across several donors. Because the study included only a small number of donors, the genetic and exposure-history diversity represented was limited. Compared with non-shared clonotypes, the clonotypes found in all four sorted-subset donors had higher generation probabilities. Naive subsets generally had larger estimated clonotype richness than memory subsets did.

Relative to germline, V is missing 7 bases and J is missing 3 bases, with 4 bases of the junction outside any gene match. CDR1 is given as SGHTA and CDR2 as FQGNSA, both from the germline V gene. The CDR3 starts with the cysteine, ends with the phenylalanine, and has 15 residues. Here the CDR3 DNA is all that survives: 45 bases in frame from base 1. The donors were healthy, HIV-negative adults with no recently reported acute infections or vaccinations. Every donor was a Caucasian adult residing in Nashville, Tennessee, USA. CD4+ T cells were enriched by magnetic negative selection; naive cells were then positively selected on CD45RA, and the negative fraction formed the memory subset. Blood was collected by leukapheresis, and PBMCs were isolated by Ficoll-Histopaque density gradient centrifugation and then cryopreserved in liquid nitrogen vapor phase. Purity and quantity of every magnetically sorted T cell population were checked by analytical flow cytometry. From each sorted fraction, genomic DNA was isolated and quantified by UV absorbance on a Nanodrop 2000c.

TCR CDR3 regions were amplified from genomic DNA by multiplex PCR using the deep immunoSEQ assay. For each cell subset, the extracted genomic DNA was distributed evenly across all wells of several immunoSEQ 96-well plates, and each plate served as one replicate. For sorted subsets, roughly 200 ng of genomic DNA, equivalent to some 30,000 T cell genomes, went into each replicate PCR. Purified libraries were quantified with a Qubit 3.0 fluorometer, sized on a Bioanalyzer 2100, and re-quantified with the KAPA Library Quantification kit. Every immunoSEQ 96-well plate was sequenced on a dedicated single-read 150-cycle Illumina NextSeq 550 flow cell. The source study handled its data this way. Because the immunoSEQ output included only junctional sequences and no quality scores, the filtering could not be the same as the filtering used for full-length reads. Sequences were annotated with PyIR, a Python wrapper for IgBLAST v1.9, using IMGT germline references to assign V/J genes and CDR3. Reads were removed for weak V/J assignments (E-value above 1e-6), missing CDR3, stop codons, out-of-frame junctions, or ambiguous translated residues. V3J clonotypes were defined as sequences sharing an identical inferred V gene, J gene, and CDR3 amino acid sequence. The percentage overlap between two repertoires was calculated by dividing the number of shared unique clonotypes by the size of the smaller repertoire. Three approaches were used to assess repertoire richness: RTK rarefaction, the Chao1 estimator, and Recon v2.1 estimates of unobserved clonotypes. OLGA was used to compute generation probabilities for all TCRbeta clonotypes that the gDNA method yielded from a few donors. TCRdb holds this immuneACCESS table with in-frame rearrangements only. Some clones are missing; in checked studies, unresolved V genes explain under half, and the rest has no known cause. For V, J and clone size, that table is used; D and trimming come from the DNA. Counted in this sample were a few million clones; approximately 95% of them appeared once. The ten top clones hold roughly 0.13% of the sample.

The chain is assembled from TRBV7-2 and TRBJ2-2; 11 bases in between match TRBD2. Material: naive CD4+ T cells sorted from blood. The cell subset or site label corresponds to: CD45RA+ positively selected. This sequence was found in a man aged 18 to 29 in good health. The CDR3 is CASTEGLADTGELFF. The DNA sequence follows: TGTGCCAGCACCGAGGGACTAGCGGACACCGGGGAGCTGTTTTTT.